A single sample gave rise to the 13 T cell receptor beta chains below, sequenced in a study of regulatory dendritic cells for organ transplantation (dated by TCRdb to between 2016 and 2019). These receptors lack a known antigen. Library preparation used the immunoSEQ multiplex PCR assay. TCRdb obtained this table from immuneACCESS and retained in-frame rearrangements with V and J assigned. These tables miss some clones; where compared with another copy, unresolved V genes account for less than half of the shortfall, and the remainder is unexplained. Across this sample there are fewer than 25,000 clones, with approximately 83% seen only once. Of the sample, about 0.74% is held by the ten largest clones. Sorted T cell subsets were CFSE-labeled and co-cultured for five to six days with allogeneic regulatory or mature dendritic cells at a 1:10 DC:T ratio. Specimen: naive CD4+ T cells from blood cultured with regulatory dendritic cells. This specimen's cell subset or site label, per the study, means: CD45RA+ naive T cells. The receptors were gathered from a human donor in good health.

This clone was seen a handful of times. The chain couples TRBV11-3 to TRBJ2-2; 10 bases map to TRBD1. Germline V gives CDR1 SGHNT, CDR2 YENEEA. Trimming took 5 bases from V and 5 from J; bases not matched to a gene: 5. The CDR3 length is 15 residues. The DNA for the CDR3 is TGTGCCAGCAGCCGAGGGACAGGGGAAACCGGGGAGCTGTTTTTT. Amino acids: CASSRGTGETGELFF.

The rearrangement uses TRBV19 and TRBJ2-2, with TRBD2 matching 14 bases. V lost 6 bases to trimming and J lost 9 bases; unmatched junction nucleotides: 18. The CDR3 is 19 residues long. CDR1 LNHDA and CDR2 SQIVND come from the germline V gene (reference sequence). CDR3 DNA sequence: TGTGCCAGTAGCCCCGCGGGACTAGCGGGAGAAGTTAAGGTCCGGGAGCTGTTTTTT. Amino acids: CASSPAGLAGEVKVRELFF.

This sequence joins TRBV28 and TRBJ2-5; tentative D call: TRBD1 (6 bases). The CDR3 is 16 amino acids. CDR1 MDHEN and CDR2 SYDVKM come from the germline V gene. V was cut by 6 bases and J by 4 bases, with 21 bases left in between. CDR3 region: CASRKVTGNIGETQYF. In DNA, the CDR3 is TGTGCCAGCAGGAAGGTTACAGGGAACATAGGAGAGACCCAGTACTTC.

The chain combines TRBV4-3 with TRBJ2-1; no firm D call. Between the trimmed V and J ends, which lost 0 bases and 6 bases, there was a span of 9 bases. Germline assignment: CDR1 LGHNA and CDR2 YSLEER. The CDR3 runs 14 residues. The CDR3, as DNA: TGCGCCAGCAGCCAAGATACACACCCCAATGAGCAGTTCTTC. Translating gives CASSQDTHPNEQFF.

The chain links TRBV6-6 to TRBJ1-2; D unresolved. Germline CDR1 MNHNY, CDR2 SVGAGI (reference sequence). The CDR3 is made up of 11 amino acids. The V end was cut by 2 bases, the J end by 8 bases, with 6 bases between. The CDR3 spells CASSYLGGYTF. CDR3 bases: TGTGCCAGCAGTTACCTCGGGGGCTACACCTTC.

A single count supports this clone. This chain joins TRBV28 and TRBJ2-1; TRBD2 agrees at 8 bases. CDR1 and CDR2 from the germline V gene are MDHEN and SYDVKM. J lost 5 bases, V lost 6 bases, and 18 bases had no gene match. The CDR3 is 18 amino acids. This chain's CDR3 is CASSPHRLANHINNEQFF. The CDR3 nucleotides read TGTGCCAGCAGCCCCCACCGACTAGCGAACCACATAAACAATGAGCAGTTCTTC.

The J gene is TRBJ2-1, the V gene TRBV19; tentative D call: TRBD2 (6 bases). Germline lookup yields CDR1 LNHDA and CDR2 SQIVND (reference sequence). The CDR3 runs 15 residues. The V gene lost 2 bases and the J gene lost 4 bases, with 12 bases spanning the gap. The CDR3 is CASSIFSGDYNEQFF. CDR3 DNA: TGTGCCAGTAGTATATTTAGCGGCGATTACAATGAGCAGTTCTTC.

CDR3 in amino acids: CASSGTSGRFSQYF. In nucleotides, the CDR3 is TGTGCCAGCAGCGGGACTAGCGGGAGGTTCTCGCAGTACTTC. The chain couples TRBV27 to TRBJ2-7, with 15 nucleotides matching TRBD2. CDR3 length: 14 amino acids. The trim removed 6 bases at V and 9 bases at J, leaving 6 bases unmatched. Looked up from germline, CDR1 is MNHEY and CDR2 is SMNVEV (reference sequence).

The genes are TRBV7-3 and TRBJ2-7; weak D call: TRBD2 (6 bases). Trimming removed 3 bases at V and 3 bases at J, with 12 bases between. This CDR3 spans 14 amino acids. The germline V gene encodes CDR1 SGHTA and CDR2 FQGTGA. The CDR3 loop is CASSLRGGGYEQYF. As DNA, the CDR3 is TGTGCCAGCAGCTTGCGGGGAGGAGGCTACGAGCAGTACTTC.

The chain uses TRBV4-1 and TRBJ1-5; D is perhaps TRBD1 (5 bases). In germline, CDR1 is MGHRA, CDR2 YSYEKL. The CDR3 totals 16 residues. V lost 0 bases, J lost 0 bases, and 9 bases lay in between. DNA for the CDR3: TGCGCCAGCAGCCAAGACTACAGGTTTAGCAATCAGCCCCAGCATTTT. Translated: CASSQDYRFSNQPQHF.

The rearrangement joins TRBV7-2 to TRBJ1-5; maybe TRBD1 (5 bases). The ends were cut back, 5 bases at V and 5 bases at J, with 13 bases in the middle. The CDR3 covers 14 residues. Germline lookup yields CDR1 SGHTA and CDR2 FQGNSA. The chain's CDR3 is CASSNRQGDQPQHF. The CDR3 coding sequence is TGTGCCAGCAGCAATCGGCAGGGCGATCAGCCCCAGCATTTT.

The chain recombines TRBV5-8 with TRBJ2-4, with D tentatively TRBD2 (5 bases). This CDR3 region has 10 residues. Trimming cost V 3 bases and J 10 bases, with 5 bases left between them. Germline assignment: CDR1 SGHTS and CDR2 YDEGEE. CDR3 region: CASSWEIQYF. CDR3 bases: TGTGCCAGCAGCTGGGAGATTCAGTACTTC.

This chain joins TRBV4-1 and TRBJ2-3; D may be TRBD1 (6 bases). V was pared by 0 bases and J by 8 bases, with 24 bases between. Per germline, CDR1 MGHRA and CDR2 YSYEKL. This CDR3 contains 18 residues. This CDR3 is CASSQEAPWGRPEGTQYF. CDR3 nucleotide sequence: TGCGCCAGCAGCCAAGAGGCGCCCTGGGGGCGCCCCGAAGGTACGCAGTATTTT.